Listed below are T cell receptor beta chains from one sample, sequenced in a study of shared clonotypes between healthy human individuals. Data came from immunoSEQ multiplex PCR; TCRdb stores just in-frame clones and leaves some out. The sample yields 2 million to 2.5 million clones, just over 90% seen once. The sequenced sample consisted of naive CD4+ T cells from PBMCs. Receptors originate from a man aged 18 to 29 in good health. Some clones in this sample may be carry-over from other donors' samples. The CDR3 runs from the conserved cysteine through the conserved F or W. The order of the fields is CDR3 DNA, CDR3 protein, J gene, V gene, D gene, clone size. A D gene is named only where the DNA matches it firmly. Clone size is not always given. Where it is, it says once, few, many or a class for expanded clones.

TGCGCCAGCAGCTTGGGGGGACTAGCGGGAGACCAAGAGACCCAGTACTTC	CASSLGGLAGDQETQYF	TRBJ2-5	TRBV5-1	TRBD2	.
TGTGCCAGCAGTGAAACAAAAGGGAGTTCCAGTGAAAAACTGTTTTTT	CASSETKGSSSEKLFF	TRBJ1-4	TRBV25-1	.	.
TGTGCCAGCAGTGGAGGCTACCGCCAAGAGACCCAGTACTTC	CASSGGYRQETQYF	TRBJ2-5	TRBV2	.	.
TGTGCCAGCAGTCCACCACGGACAGGGGCGATCTATGGCTACACCTTC	CASSPPRTGAIYGYTF	TRBJ1-2	TRBV28	TRBD1	.
TGTGCCAGCAGTTTTCCCCGGGAGTTCAATCAGCCCCAGCATTTT	CASSFPREFNQPQHF	TRBJ1-5	TRBV28	.	.
TGTGCCAGCAGAAAGTCAGGGTCTGGGGCCAACGTCCTGACTTTC	CASRKSGSGANVLTF	TRBJ2-6	TRBV9	.	.
TGTGCCAGCAGCTGGGCGGAACAGGGAACCGAAGCTTTCTTT	CASSWAEQGTEAFF	TRBJ1-1	TRBV7-2	.	.
TGTGCCAGCAGTGCGGACTGGACCCCCGGCTACGAGCAGTACTTC	CASSADWTPGYEQYF	TRBJ2-7	TRBV6-1	.	once
TGTGCCAGCAGTCCAGGGACTAGCGGGAGATTAGTCGAGCAGTACTTC	CASSPGTSGRLVEQYF	TRBJ2-7	TRBV27	TRBD2	.
TGCGCCAGCAGCCCGGACACCAGCTATGGCTACACCTTC	CASSPDTSYGYTF	TRBJ1-2	TRBV5-1	.	.
TGTGCCAGCAGTGATTTCAGGGGATCGTACACTGAAGCTTTCTTT	CASSDFRGSYTEAFF	TRBJ1-1	TRBV6-1	.	.
TGCGCCAGCAGCCAATACGAACGGGCGGGTACTGGAAACACCATATATTTT	CASSQYERAGTGNTIYF	TRBJ1-3	TRBV4-1	.	.
TGCGCCAGCACCCACTTACTAGCGGGAAGCTACGAGCAGTACTTC	CASTHLLAGSYEQYF	TRBJ2-7	TRBV10-2	TRBD2	once
TGTGCCAGCAGTGGGACAGGGGGCTTAGATACGCAGTATTTT	CASSGTGGLDTQYF	TRBJ2-3	TRBV28	TRBD1	.
TGTGCCAGCAGCGCAGCGGGAGCGTTCTGGGAGACCCAGTACTTC	CASSAAGAFWETQYF	TRBJ2-5	TRBV9	TRBD2	.
TGTGCCAGCTCACAGCAAAACAAGGGATATTCACCCCTCCACTTT	CASSQQNKGYSPLHF	TRBJ1-6	TRBV18	.	.
TGTGCCAGCAGAGAAGAAACTAGCGGGAGAAGCTACAATGAGCAGTTCTTC	CASREETSGRSYNEQFF	TRBJ2-1	TRBV6-4	TRBD2	.
TGTGCCAGCAGTGACCCCGCGGGGGGGGACAATGAGCAGTTCTTC	CASSDPAGGDNEQFF	TRBJ2-1	TRBV6-4	TRBD2	.
TGTGCCAGCAGCCCCTGGGTCGGCACTGAAGCTTTCTTT	CASSPWVGTEAFF	TRBJ1-1	TRBV11-2	.	.
TGTGCCAGCAGTTACGTAAGGGCAGCGAACACCGGGGAGCTGTTTTTT	CASSYVRAANTGELFF	TRBJ2-2	TRBV7-2	.	.
TGTGCCAGCTCACTCTTGGGGGGAAGCACAGATACGCAGTATTTT	CASSLLGGSTDTQYF	TRBJ2-3	TRBV18	.	.
TGCGCCAGCAGCAAGACAGGGGGTCTGAACACCGGGGAGCTGTTTTTT	CASSKTGGLNTGELFF	TRBJ2-2	TRBV5-1	TRBD1	.
TGTGCCTGGAGTGCGGCGGGAGGGTGGGGCAATCAGCCCCAGCATTTT	CAWSAAGGWGNQPQHF	TRBJ1-5	TRBV30	.	.
TGTGCCAGTAGTATGGTACAGGGACGCACTGAAGCTTTCTTT	CASSMVQGRTEAFF	TRBJ1-1	TRBV19	.	.
TGTGCCAGCACTGCTGGCGGGGTAGCTGAAGCTTTCTTT	CASTAGGVAEAFF	TRBJ1-1	TRBV9	.	.
TGTGCCAGCAGGCGGGCGGAGGGGGGGGCTTTCTTT	CASRRAEGGAFF	TRBJ1-1	TRBV6-1	.	.
TGTGCCAGCAGCTTGGTTGGACTCTCTGGGGCCAACGTCCTGACTTTC	CASSLVGLSGANVLTF	TRBJ2-6	TRBV5-5	.	.
TGTGCCAGCAGTTTAGGGATTCTTGGCTACACCTTC	CASSLGILGYTF	TRBJ1-2	TRBV28	.	.
TGTGCCACCTTAACTTGGCTAGCGGCCACAGATACGCAGTATTTT	CATLTWLAATDTQYF	TRBJ2-3	TRBV6-1	TRBD2	.
TGTGCCAGCTCAGGGACAGGCCTGCTAGGGCAGCCCCAGCATTTT	CASSGTGLLGQPQHF	TRBJ1-5	TRBV18	TRBD1	.
TGTGCCACCAGCAGAGACAGGGGAGGCCAAGGGACCCAGTACTTC	CATSRDRGGQGTQYF	TRBJ2-5	TRBV15	.	.
TGTGCCAGTAAGGTTGGGAACATTCAGTACTTC	CASKVGNIQYF	TRBJ2-4	TRBV19	.	.
TGCGCCAGCAGCCTACGGACAGACAGCTACGAGCAGTACTTC	CASSLRTDSYEQYF	TRBJ2-7	TRBV5-1	.	.
TGCGCCAGCAGTGAGTCGATCGGCGGGAGTTGGTACAATGAGCAGTTCTTC	CASSESIGGSWYNEQFF	TRBJ2-1	TRBV10-1	TRBD2	.
TGTGCCAGCAGCCCCAAGGGACTAGCGGGGGGAGCTGATACGCAGTATTTT	CASSPKGLAGGADTQYF	TRBJ2-3	TRBV7-2	TRBD2	once
TGTGCCAGCAGCTCACATGGCCTATTTCGGACTGAAGCTTTCTTT	CASSSHGLFRTEAFF	TRBJ1-1	TRBV5-5	.	.
TGTGCCAGCAGCGTAAGGGGTAGGGGACCAAGGGACTTC	CASSVRGRGPRDF	TRBJ2-7	TRBV7-8	.	.
TGTGCCAGCAGTAGACGGGGAATACGGGATGAAAAACTGTTTTTT	CASSRRGIRDEKLFF	TRBJ1-4	TRBV6-5	.	.
TGCGCCAGCAGCCCTGACAGGGGTGTTCAGCCCCAGCATTTT	CASSPDRGVQPQHF	TRBJ1-5	TRBV5-1	TRBD1	.
TGCGCCAGCAGCTTGTTGGGGCAGGGGGCTGGTGGCTACACCTTC	CASSLLGQGAGGYTF	TRBJ1-2	TRBV5-1	TRBD1	.
TGTGCCAGCAGTTATTGGTCTAGCGGGGGCGATGAGCAGTTCTTC	CASSYWSSGGDEQFF	TRBJ2-1	TRBV6-6	TRBD2	.
TGCGCCAGCAGCTTGGAGGGACATAACTATGGCTACACCTTC	CASSLEGHNYGYTF	TRBJ1-2	TRBV5-1	.	.
TGTGCCAGCAGCTTAGACGGGGTCACTGAAGCTTTCTTT	CASSLDGVTEAFF	TRBJ1-1	TRBV11-3	.	.
TGTGCCAGCAGTGATGCCCCGGGACAGGGGACTCAGCCCCAGCATTTT	CASSDAPGQGTQPQHF	TRBJ1-5	TRBV2	TRBD1	.
TGTGCCAGCAGTTTATCGCCCAGGTACCAAGAGACCCAGTACTTC	CASSLSPRYQETQYF	TRBJ2-5	TRBV27	.	.
TGCGCCAGCAGCTTTTACGGGACTAGCGGAGAAGAGACCCAGTACTTC	CASSFYGTSGEETQYF	TRBJ2-5	TRBV5-1	TRBD2	.
TGTGCCACCAGCAGAGCCTACGGACAGGGGAACACCATATATTTT	CATSRAYGQGNTIYF	TRBJ1-3	TRBV15	TRBD1	.
TGTGCCAGCAGCTTAGAAGGGACAGGGCACCGAGAGCAGTTCTTC	CASSLEGTGHREQFF	TRBJ2-1	TRBV7-2	TRBD1	once
TGTGCCAGCAGTTCTAGGCTAGCGGGACTGCGGCAGTTCTTC	CASSSRLAGLRQFF	TRBJ2-1	TRBV6-5	TRBD2	.
TGTGCCAGTCAAGGGGGCCCGAACACTGAAGCTTTCTTT	CASQGGPNTEAFF	TRBJ1-1	TRBV28	TRBD1	.
TGTGCCAGCACCCCGCCGCGGTTCCACGACTACGAGCAGTACTTC	CASTPPRFHDYEQYF	TRBJ2-7	TRBV6-5	.	.
TGTGCCACCAGCAGAGCGCCCAGGGGTGTCGAGGGCTACACCTTC	CATSRAPRGVEGYTF	TRBJ1-2	TRBV15	.	.
TGTGCCAGCAGTTTATGGGGCGGCAGCACAGATACGCAGTATTTT	CASSLWGGSTDTQYF	TRBJ2-3	TRBV28	.	.
TGTGCCAGCTCTAATGGAGGGAGGACCGGGGAGCTGTTTTTT	CASSNGGRTGELFF	TRBJ2-2	TRBV28	.	.
TGCGCCAGCAGTGGGGGACTAGTAGGCTACGAGCAGTACTTC	CASSGGLVGYEQYF	TRBJ2-7	TRBV5-1	TRBD2	.
TGTGCCAGCAGCCAAATAATGGGCCGGGGAGGGTATGGCTACACCTTC	CASSQIMGRGGYGYTF	TRBJ1-2	TRBV5-4	.	.
TGTGCCAGCAAAACGACAGGGGGCGTGAGGGAAGCTTTCTTT	CASKTTGGVREAFF	TRBJ1-1	TRBV28	TRBD1	once
TGTGCCAGCAGTGAAGCGCTTCAGGGCGGGCGCACCTACGAGCAGTACTTC	CASSEALQGGRTYEQYF	TRBJ2-7	TRBV6-1	.	.
TGTGCCAGCAGCAACGACTTGAGGGGCACAGATACGCAGTATTTT	CASSNDLRGTDTQYF	TRBJ2-3	TRBV7-8	.	.